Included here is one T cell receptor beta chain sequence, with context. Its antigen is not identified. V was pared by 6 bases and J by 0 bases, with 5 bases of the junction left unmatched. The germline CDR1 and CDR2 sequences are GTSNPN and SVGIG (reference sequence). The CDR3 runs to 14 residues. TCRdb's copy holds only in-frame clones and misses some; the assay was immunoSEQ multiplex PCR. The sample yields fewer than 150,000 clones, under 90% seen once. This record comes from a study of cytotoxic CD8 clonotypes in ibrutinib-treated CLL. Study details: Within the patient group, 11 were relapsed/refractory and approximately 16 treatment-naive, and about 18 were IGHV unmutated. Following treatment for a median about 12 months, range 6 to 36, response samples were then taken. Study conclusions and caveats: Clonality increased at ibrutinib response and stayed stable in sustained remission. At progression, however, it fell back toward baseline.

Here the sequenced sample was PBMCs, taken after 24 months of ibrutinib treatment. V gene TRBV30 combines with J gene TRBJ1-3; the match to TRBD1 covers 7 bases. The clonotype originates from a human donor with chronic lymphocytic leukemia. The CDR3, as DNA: TGTGCCTGTACAGGGGTGGCCTCTGGAAACACCATATATTTT. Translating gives CACTGVASGNTIYF.